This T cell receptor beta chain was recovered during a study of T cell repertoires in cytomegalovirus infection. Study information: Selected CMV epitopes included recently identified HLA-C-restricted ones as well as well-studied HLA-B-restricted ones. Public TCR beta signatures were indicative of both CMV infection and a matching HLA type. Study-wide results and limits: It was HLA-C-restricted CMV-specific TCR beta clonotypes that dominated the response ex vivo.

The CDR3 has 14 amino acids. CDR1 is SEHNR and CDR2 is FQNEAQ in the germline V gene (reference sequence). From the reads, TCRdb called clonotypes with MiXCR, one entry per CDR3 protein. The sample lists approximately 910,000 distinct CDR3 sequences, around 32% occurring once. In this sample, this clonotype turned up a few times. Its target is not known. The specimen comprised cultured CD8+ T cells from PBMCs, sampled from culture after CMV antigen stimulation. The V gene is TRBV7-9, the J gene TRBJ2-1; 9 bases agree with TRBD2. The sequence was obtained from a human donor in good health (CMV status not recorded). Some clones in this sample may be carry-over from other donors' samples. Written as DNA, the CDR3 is TGTGCAACGTCGGCGGGGGGGCCTCGTAATGAGCAGTTCTTC. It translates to CATSAGGPRNEQFF.